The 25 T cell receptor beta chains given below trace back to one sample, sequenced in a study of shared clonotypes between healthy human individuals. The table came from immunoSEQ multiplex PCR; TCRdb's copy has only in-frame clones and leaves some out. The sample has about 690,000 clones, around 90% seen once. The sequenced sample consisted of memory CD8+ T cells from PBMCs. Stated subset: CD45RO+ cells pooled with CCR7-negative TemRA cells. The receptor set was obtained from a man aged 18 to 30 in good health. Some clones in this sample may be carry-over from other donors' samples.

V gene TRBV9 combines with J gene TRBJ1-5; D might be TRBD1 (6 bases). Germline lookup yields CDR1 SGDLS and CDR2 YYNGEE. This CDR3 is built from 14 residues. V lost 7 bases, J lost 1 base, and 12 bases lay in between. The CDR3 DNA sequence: TGTGCCAGCTCCAAGGGGGGGAGCAATCAGCCCCAGCATTTT. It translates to CASSKGGSNQPQHF.

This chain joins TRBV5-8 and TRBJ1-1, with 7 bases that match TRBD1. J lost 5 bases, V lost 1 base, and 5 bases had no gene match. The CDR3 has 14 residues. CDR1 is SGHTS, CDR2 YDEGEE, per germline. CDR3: CASSLYRGGTEAFF. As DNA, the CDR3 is TGTGCCAGCAGCTTGTACAGGGGAGGGACTGAAGCTTTCTTT.

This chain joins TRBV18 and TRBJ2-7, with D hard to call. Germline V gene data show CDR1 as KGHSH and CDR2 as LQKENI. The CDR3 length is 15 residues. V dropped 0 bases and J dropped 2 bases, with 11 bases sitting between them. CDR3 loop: CASSPPDHTPYEQYF. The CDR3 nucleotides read TGTGCCAGCTCACCACCGGACCACACCCCCTACGAGCAGTACTTC. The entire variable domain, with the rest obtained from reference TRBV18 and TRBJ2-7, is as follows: NAGVMQNPRHLVRRRGQEARLRCSPMKGHSHVYWYRQLPEEGLKFMVYLQKENIIDESGMPKERFSAEFPKEGPSILRIQQVVRGDSAAYFCASSPPDHTPYEQYFGPGTRLTVT.

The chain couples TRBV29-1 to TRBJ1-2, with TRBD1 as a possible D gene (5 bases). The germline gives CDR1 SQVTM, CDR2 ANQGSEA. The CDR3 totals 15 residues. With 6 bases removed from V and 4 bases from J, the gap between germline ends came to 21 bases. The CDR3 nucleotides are TGCAGCGTCGAACCGGGACCGCGAGGGCTCTATGGCTACACCTTC. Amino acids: CSVEPGPRGLYGYTF.

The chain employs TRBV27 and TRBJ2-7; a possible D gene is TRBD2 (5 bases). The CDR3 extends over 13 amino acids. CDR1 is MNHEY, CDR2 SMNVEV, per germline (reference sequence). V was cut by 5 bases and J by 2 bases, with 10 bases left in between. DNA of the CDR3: TGTGCCAGCAGTCCGACGGGGACCTACGAGCAGTACTTC. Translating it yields CASSPTGTYEQYF.

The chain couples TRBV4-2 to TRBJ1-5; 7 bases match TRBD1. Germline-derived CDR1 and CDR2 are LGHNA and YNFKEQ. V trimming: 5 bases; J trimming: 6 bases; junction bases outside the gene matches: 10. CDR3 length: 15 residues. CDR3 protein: CASSIRDTGVQPQHF. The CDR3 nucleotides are TGTGCCAGCAGCATCCGGGACACAGGGGTTCAGCCCCAGCATTTT.

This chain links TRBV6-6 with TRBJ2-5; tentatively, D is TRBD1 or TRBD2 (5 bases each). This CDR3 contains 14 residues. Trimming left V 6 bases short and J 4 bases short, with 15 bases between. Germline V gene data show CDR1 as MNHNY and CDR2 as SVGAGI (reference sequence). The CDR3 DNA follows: TGTGCCAGCAGCCCTGCCCCTGGGGGAGAGACCCAGTACTTC. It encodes CASSPAPGGETQYF.

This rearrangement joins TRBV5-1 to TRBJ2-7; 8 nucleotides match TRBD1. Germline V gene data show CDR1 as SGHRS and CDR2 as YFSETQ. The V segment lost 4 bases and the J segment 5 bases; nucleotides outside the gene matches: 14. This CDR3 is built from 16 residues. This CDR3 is CASSPRTGSILHEQYF. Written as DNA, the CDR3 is TGCGCCAGCAGCCCCCGGACAGGGAGTATTTTGCACGAGCAGTACTTC.

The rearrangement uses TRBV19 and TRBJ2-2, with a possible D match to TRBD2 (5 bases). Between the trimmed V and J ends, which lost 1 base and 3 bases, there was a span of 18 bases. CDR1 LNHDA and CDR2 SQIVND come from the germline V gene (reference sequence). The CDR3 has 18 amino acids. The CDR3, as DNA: TGTGCCAGTAGTATAGGGACTCCTGGGTATAGAGACACCGGGGAGCTGTTTTTT. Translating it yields CASSIGTPGYRDTGELFF.

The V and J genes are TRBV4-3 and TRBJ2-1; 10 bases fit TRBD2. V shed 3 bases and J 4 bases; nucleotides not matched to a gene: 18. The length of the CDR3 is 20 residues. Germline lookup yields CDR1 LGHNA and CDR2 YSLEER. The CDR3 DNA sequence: TGCGCCAGCAGCCAGACCCCGGGACTAGCGTCCCATGGGGAATACAATGAGCAGTTCTTC. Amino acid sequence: CASSQTPGLASHGEYNEQFF.

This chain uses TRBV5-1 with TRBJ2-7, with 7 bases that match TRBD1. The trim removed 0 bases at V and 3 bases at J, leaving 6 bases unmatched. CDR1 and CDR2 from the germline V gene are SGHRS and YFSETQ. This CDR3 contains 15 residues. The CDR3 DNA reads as TGCGCCAGCAGCTTGGGCCGGGACAGTCTCTACGAGCAGTACTTC. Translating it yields CASSLGRDSLYEQYF. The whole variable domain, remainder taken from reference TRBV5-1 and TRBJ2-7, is KAGVTQTPRYLIKTRGQQVTLSCSPISGHRSVSWYQQTPGQGLQFLFEYFSETQRNKGNFPGRFSGRQFSNSRSEMNVSTLELGDSALYLCASSLGRDSLYEQYFGPGTRLTVT.

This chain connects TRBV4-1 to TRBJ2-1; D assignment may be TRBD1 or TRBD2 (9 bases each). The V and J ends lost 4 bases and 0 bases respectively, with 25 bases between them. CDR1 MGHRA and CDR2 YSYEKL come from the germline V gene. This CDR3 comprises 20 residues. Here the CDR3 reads CASSLDRGSGLASSYNEQFF. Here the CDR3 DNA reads TGCGCCAGCAGCCTGGACAGGGGTTCCGGACTAGCGAGCTCCTACAATGAGCAGTTCTTC.

The CDR3 loop is CASSLAGTIYNEQFF. CDR3 bases: TGTGCCAGCAGCTTAGCGGGGACTATCTACAATGAGCAGTTCTTC. The V call is TRBV7-9, the J call TRBJ2-1; 7 bases match TRBD2. Trimming at V came to 0 bases and at J to 3 bases, leaving 2 bases not matched to a gene. This CDR3 spans 15 amino acids. Looked up from germline, CDR1 is SEHNR and CDR2 is FQNEAQ (reference sequence).

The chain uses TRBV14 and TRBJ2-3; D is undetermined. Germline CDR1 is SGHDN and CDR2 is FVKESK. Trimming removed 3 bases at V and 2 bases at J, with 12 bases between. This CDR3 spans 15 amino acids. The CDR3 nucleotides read TGTGCCAGCAGCCAGTGGTCACTACCCACAGATACGCAGTATTTT. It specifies CASSQWSLPTDTQYF. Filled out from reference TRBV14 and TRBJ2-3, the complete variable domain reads EAGVTQFPSHSVIEKGQTVTLRCDPISGHDNLYWYRRVMGKEIKFLLHFVKESKQDESGMPNNRFLAERTGGTYSTLKVQPAELEDSGVYFCASSQWSLPTDTQYFGPGTRLTVL.

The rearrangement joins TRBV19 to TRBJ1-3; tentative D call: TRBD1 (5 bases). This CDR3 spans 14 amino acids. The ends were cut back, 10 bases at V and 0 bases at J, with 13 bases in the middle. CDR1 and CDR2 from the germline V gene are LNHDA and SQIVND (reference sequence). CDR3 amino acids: CAIGTFSSGNTIYF. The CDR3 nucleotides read TGTGCCATTGGGACCTTCAGCTCTGGAAACACCATATATTTT.

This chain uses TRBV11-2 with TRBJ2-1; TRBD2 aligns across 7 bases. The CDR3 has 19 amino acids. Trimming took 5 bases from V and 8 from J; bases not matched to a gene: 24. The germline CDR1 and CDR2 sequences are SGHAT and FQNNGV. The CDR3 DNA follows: TGTGCCAGCAGCCCACCCAGTTGGGGAGGGCCAGGGTTTGGCGATGAGCAGTTCTTC. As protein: CASSPPSWGGPGFGDEQFF. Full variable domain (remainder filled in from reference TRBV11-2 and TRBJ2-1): EAGVAQSPRYKIIEKRQSVAFWCNPISGHATLYWYQQILGQGPKLLIQFQNNGVVDDSQLPKDRFSAERLKGVDSTLKIQPAKLEDSAVYLCASSPPSWGGPGFGDEQFFGPGTRLTVL.

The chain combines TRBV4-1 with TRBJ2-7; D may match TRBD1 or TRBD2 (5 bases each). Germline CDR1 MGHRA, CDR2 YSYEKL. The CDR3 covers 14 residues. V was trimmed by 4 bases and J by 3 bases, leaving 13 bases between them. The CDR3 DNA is TGCGCCAGCAGCCCAGACAAGGGGAGCTACGAGCAGTACTTC. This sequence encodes CASSPDKGSYEQYF.

The CDR3 sequence is CASSLAGGADTQYF. The CDR3 coding sequence is TGTGCCAGCAGTTTAGCGGGAGGTGCGGATACGCAGTATTTT. The rearrangement uses TRBV28 and TRBJ2-3, with 8 nucleotides matching TRBD2. V gave up 2 bases and J gave up 6 bases; unmatched junction bases: 4. Germline V CDR1 and CDR2: MDHEN, SYDVKM. The CDR3 contains 14 residues.

This chain's CDR3 is CASSLVVARTYEQYF. CDR3 in DNA: TGTGCCAGCAGTTTAGTAGTAGCGAGGACCTACGAGCAGTACTTC. The chain combines TRBV28 with TRBJ2-7, with D perhaps matching TRBD2 (5 bases). CDR1 and CDR2 (germline): MDHEN, SYDVKM. The CDR3 runs 15 residues. The germline V and J ends were trimmed by 2 bases and 2 bases, with 13 bases remaining between them.

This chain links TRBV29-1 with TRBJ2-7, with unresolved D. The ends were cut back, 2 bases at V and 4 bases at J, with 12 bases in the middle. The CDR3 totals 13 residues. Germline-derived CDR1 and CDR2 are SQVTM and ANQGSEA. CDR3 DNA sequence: TGCAGCGTTGAATTTTCCAGGTCATACGAGCAGTACTTC. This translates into CSVEFSRSYEQYF.

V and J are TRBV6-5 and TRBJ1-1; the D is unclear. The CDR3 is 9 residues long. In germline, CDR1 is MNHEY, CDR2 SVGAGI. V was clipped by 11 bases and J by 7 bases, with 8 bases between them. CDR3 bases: TGTGCCGGTGCGGGTGAAGCTTTCTTT. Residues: CAGAGEAFF.

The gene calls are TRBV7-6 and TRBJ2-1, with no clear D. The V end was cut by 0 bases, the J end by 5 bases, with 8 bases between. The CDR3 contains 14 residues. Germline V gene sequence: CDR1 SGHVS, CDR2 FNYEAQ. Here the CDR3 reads CASSLALRDNEQFF. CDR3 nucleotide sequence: TGTGCCAGCAGCTTAGCGTTACGGGACAATGAGCAGTTCTTC. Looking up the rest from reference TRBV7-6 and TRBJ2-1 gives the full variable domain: GAGVSQSPRYKVTKRGQDVALRCDPISGHVSLYWYRQALGQGPEFLTYFNYEAQQDKSGLPNDRFSAERPEGSISTLTIQRTEQRDSAMYRCASSLALRDNEQFFGPGTRLTVL.

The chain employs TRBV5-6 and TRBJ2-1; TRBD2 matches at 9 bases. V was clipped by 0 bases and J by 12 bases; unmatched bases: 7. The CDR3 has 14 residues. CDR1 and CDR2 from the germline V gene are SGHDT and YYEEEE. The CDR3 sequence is CASSLVLAGAMQFF. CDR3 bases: TGTGCCAGCAGCTTGGTACTAGCGGGCGCCATGCAGTTCTTC. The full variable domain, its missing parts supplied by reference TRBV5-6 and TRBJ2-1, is DAGVTQSPTHLIKTRGQQVTLRCSPKSGHDTVSWYQQALGQGPQFIFQYYEEEERQRGNFPDRFSGHQFPNYSSELNVNALLLGDSALYLCASSLVLAGAMQFFGPGTRLTVL.

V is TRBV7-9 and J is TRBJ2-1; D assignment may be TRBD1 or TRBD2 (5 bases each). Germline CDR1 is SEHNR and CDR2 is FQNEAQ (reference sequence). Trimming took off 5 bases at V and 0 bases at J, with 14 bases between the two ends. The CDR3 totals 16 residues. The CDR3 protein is CASSPRDGGSYNEQFF. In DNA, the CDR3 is TGTGCCAGCAGCCCAAGGGACGGAGGCTCCTACAATGAGCAGTTCTTC.

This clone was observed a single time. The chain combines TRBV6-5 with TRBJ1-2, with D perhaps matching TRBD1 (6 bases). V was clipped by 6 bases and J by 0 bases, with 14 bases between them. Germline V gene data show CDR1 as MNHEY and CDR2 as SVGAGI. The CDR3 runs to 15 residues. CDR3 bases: TGTGCCAGCAGGGTACGGGACACCACTAACTATGGCTACACCTTC. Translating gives CASRVRDTTNYGYTF.